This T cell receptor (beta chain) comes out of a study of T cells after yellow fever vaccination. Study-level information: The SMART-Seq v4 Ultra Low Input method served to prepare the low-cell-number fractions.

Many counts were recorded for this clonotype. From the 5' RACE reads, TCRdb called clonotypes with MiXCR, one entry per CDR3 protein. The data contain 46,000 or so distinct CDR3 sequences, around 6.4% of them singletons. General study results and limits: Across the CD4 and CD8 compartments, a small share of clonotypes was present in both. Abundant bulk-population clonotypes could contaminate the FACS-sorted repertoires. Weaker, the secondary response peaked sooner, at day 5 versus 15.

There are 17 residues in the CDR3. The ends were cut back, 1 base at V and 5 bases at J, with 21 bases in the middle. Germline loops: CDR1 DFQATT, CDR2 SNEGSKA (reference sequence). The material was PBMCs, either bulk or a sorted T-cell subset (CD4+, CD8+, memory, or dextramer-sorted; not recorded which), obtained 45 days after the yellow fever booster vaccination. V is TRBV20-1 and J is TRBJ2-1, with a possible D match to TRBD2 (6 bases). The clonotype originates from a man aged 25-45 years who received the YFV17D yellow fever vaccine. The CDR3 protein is CSARVRSGSGGNNEQFF. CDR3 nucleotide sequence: TGCAGTGCTAGAGTACGGAGCGGTAGCGGCGGTAACAATGAGCAGTTCTTC.